The text below deals with one T cell receptor beta chain. One junction end disagrees with the germline gene, perhaps due to a read error. An input of 0.5 to 1 ug of RNA was subjected to reverse transcription using random hexamers. Each CDR3 protein gets one entry after TCRdb re-called the immunoSEQ multiplex PCR reads with MiXCR. Of more than 100,000 distinct CDR3 sequences listed, 90% to 95% are singletons. The source of the sample is a study of CD8 T cells in Susac syndrome. CDR3 length: 15 amino acids. CDR1 is MNHEY, CDR2 SMNVEV, per germline (reference sequence). CD8+ and CD4+ T cells taken from blood had their TCR beta sequenced.

The rearrangement uses TRBV27 and TRBJ2-7, with D perhaps matching TRBD1 (5 bases). This TCR came from a human donor in good health. The sequenced sample consisted of CD4+ T cells from PBMCs. The CDR3 bases are TGTGCCAGCAGTGACGCTGCAGGGAACTCCTACGGGCAGTACTTC. Amino acid sequence: CASSDAAGNSYGQYF.